This T cell receptor beta chain was obtained from a study of T cell repertoires in cytomegalovirus infection. In this sample, this clonotype turned up a few times. TCRdb used MiXCR to reprocess the reads, holding one entry per CDR3 protein. The sample records 200,000 to 250,000 distinct CDR3 sequences, around 6.2% being singletons. Germline-derived CDR1 and CDR2 are SGHAT and FQNNGV. V gave up 4 bases and J gave up 0 bases; unmatched junction bases: 6. The CDR3 extends over 15 amino acids. The chain joins TRBV11-2 to TRBJ2-7, with TRBD1 matching over 7 bases. The specimen was PBMCs. This sequence originates from a human donor in good health (CMV status not recorded). Some clones in this sample may be carry-over from other donors' samples. CDR3 nucleotides: TGTGCCAGCAGCTCCCGAGGGGGCGGCTCCTACGAGCAGTACTTC. Amino acid sequence: CASSSRGGGSYEQYF.